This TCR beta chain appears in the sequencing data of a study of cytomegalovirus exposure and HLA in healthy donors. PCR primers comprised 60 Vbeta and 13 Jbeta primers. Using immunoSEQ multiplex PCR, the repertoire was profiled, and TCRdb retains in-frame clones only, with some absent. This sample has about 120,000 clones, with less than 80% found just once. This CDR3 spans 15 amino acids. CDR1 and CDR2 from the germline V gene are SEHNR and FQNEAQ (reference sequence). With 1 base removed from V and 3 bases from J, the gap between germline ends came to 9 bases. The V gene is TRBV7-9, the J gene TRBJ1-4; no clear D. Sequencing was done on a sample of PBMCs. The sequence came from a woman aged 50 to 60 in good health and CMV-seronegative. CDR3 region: CASSLVGEANEKLFF. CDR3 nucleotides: TGTGCCAGCAGCTTAGTTGGGGAGGCTAATGAAAAACTGTTTTTT.